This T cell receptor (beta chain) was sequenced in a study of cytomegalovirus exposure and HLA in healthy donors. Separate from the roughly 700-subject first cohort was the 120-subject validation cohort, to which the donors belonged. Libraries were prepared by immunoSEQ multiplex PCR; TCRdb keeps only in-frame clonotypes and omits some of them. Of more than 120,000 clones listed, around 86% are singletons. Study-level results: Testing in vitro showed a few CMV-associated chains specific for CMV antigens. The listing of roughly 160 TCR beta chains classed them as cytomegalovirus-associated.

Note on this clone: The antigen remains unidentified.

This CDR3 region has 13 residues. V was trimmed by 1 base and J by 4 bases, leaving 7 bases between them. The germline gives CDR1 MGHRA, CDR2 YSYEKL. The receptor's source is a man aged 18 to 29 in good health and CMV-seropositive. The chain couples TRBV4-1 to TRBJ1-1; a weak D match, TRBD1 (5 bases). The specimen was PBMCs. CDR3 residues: CASSQVGLTEAFF. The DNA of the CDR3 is TGCGCCAGCAGCCAAGTGGGGCTCACTGAAGCTTTCTTT.